The 24 T cell receptor beta chains below were found in one sample sequenced in a study of cytomegalovirus exposure and HLA in healthy donors (dated by TCRdb to the late 2010s). The library relied on the immunoSEQ multiplex PCR assay. A mixture of 60 forward primers for TCR Vbeta segments and 13 reverse primers for TCR Jbeta segments was used in the multiplex PCR. TCRdb mirrors the immuneACCESS table, restricted to in-frame sequences. Some clones are absent from its copies; in checked studies, under half trace to an unresolved V gene, and the reason for the others is unknown. The sample data list roughly 90,000 clones, and just under 80% of these were observed just once. Jointly, the top ten make up approximately 7.5% of the sample. The sequencing sample was made of PBMCs. The receptors shown here come from a man aged 25 to 40 in good health and CMV-seronegative.

The rearrangement joins TRBV18 to TRBJ1-1, with a possible D match to TRBD1 (5 bases). Germline values: CDR1 KGHSH, CDR2 LQKENI. V gave up 5 bases and J gave up 1 base, with 8 bases separating them. The CDR3 consists of 13 residues. The CDR3 is CASSTTGNTEAFF. In DNA, the CDR3 is TGTGCCAGCTCAACAACAGGGAACACTGAAGCTTTCTTT.

The chain has TRBV25-1 and TRBJ2-2; possible D gene TRBD2, 5 bases. From germline, CDR1 is MGHDK and CDR2 SYGVNS. This CDR3 is built from 14 residues. The V end was cut by 5 bases, the J end by 6 bases, with 13 bases between. The CDR3: CASSSDMEAGELFF. CDR3 nucleotides: TGTGCCAGCAGTTCCGACATGGAGGCCGGGGAGCTGTTTTTT.

This clone was detected only a few times. V is TRBV6-5 and J is TRBJ1-1; 9 nucleotides line up with TRBD1. V was pared by 2 bases and J by 7 bases, with 5 bases of the junction left unmatched. Germline V gives CDR1 MNHEY, CDR2 SVGAGI. This CDR3 comprises 14 residues. The DNA of the CDR3 is TGTGCCAGCAGTTACGACCGGACAGGGGTTGAAGCTTTCTTT. It translates to CASSYDRTGVEAFF.

The chain uses TRBV7-2 and TRBJ1-2; 7 bases fit TRBD1. The CDR3 extends over 16 amino acids. Per the germline V gene, CDR1 is SGHTA and CDR2 is FQGNSA. Losses at the gene ends were 8 bases for V and 4 bases for J; bases not matched to a gene: 16. The CDR3 DNA is TGTGCCAGCTCCCGGGACAGAGCAATTCAGGGCTATGGCTACACCTTC. Protein sequence: CASSRDRAIQGYGYTF.

J is TRBJ2-7 and V is TRBV5-1; D may be TRBD2 (5 bases). Germline CDR1 reads SGHRS; CDR2 reads YFSETQ. V dropped 1 base and J dropped 5 bases, with 10 bases sitting between them. The CDR3 is made up of 13 amino acids. Written as DNA, the CDR3 is TGCGCCAGCAGCTTGATCCGGGATAACGAGCAGTACTTC. This encodes CASSLIRDNEQYF. Full variable domain (rest looked up from reference TRBV5-1 and TRBJ2-7): KAGVTQTPRYLIKTRGQQVTLSCSPISGHRSVSWYQQTPGQGLQFLFEYFSETQRNKGNFPGRFSGRQFSNSRSEMNVSTLELGDSALYLCASSLIRDNEQYFGPGTRLTVT.

This chain connects TRBV6-5 to TRBJ1-1, with 8 bases matching TRBD1. This CDR3 has 14 residues. Per the germline V gene, CDR1 is MNHEY and CDR2 is SVGAGI. J gave up 1 base and V 6 bases, and 4 bases lay outside the gene matches. The CDR3 loop reads CASREQGGNTEAFF. CDR3 DNA: TGTGCCAGCAGAGAACAGGGGGGGAACACTGAAGCTTTCTTT.

This clone was recorded only once. The chain is built from TRBV5-1 and TRBJ2-1; maybe TRBD2 (5 bases). Germline V gene data show CDR1 as SGHRS and CDR2 as YFSETQ. Between the trimmed V and J ends, which lost 2 bases and 9 bases, there was a span of 15 bases. The CDR3 extends over 14 amino acids. The CDR3 sequence: CASSFTSRAGEQFF. CDR3 bases: TGCGCCAGCAGCTTTACTTCGAGGGCGGGTGAGCAGTTCTTC.

Only a few counts were recorded for this clone. The chain uses TRBV11-2 and TRBJ1-1; 10 bases align to TRBD1. The CDR3 is made up of 14 amino acids. V lost 5 bases, J lost 11 bases, and 11 bases stayed unmatched. Germline CDR1 is SGHAT and CDR2 is FQNNGV. Here the CDR3 reads CASSMAGDRGIAFF. CDR3 bases: TGTGCCAGCAGCATGGCGGGGGACAGGGGAATTGCTTTCTTT.

The V call is TRBV5-1, the J call TRBJ1-1; 7 bases agree with TRBD1. V shed 4 bases, J shed 0 bases, and the junction held 12 bases outside the gene matches. CDR1 SGHRS and CDR2 YFSETQ come from the germline V gene. CDR3 length: 17 residues. The CDR3 here is CASSHGTEVWMNTEAFF. The CDR3 DNA reads TGCGCCAGCAGCCATGGGACAGAAGTTTGGATGAACACTGAAGCTTTCTTT.

This clone was counted only a few times. The chain carries TRBV6-5 and TRBJ1-1, with TRBD1 as a possible D gene (6 bases). The CDR3 is 16 residues long. The V gene lost 0 bases and the J gene lost 3 bases, with 14 bases spanning the gap. Germline loops: CDR1 MNHEY, CDR2 SVGAGI. CDR3 residues: CASSYSSTQGHTEAFF. The CDR3 DNA reads TGTGCCAGCAGTTACTCGAGCACCCAGGGGCACACTGAAGCTTTCTTT.

The gene calls are TRBV11-1 and TRBJ2-7; TRBD2 matches 13 bases. V shed 5 bases, J shed 3 bases, and the junction held 10 bases outside the gene matches. The CDR3 loop spans 17 amino acids. Germline CDR1 and CDR2: SGHAT and FQDESV (reference sequence). CDR3 nucleotide sequence: TGTGCCAGCAGCCTCGGGACTAGCGGGATAGGGGGCTACGAGCAGTACTTC. It is translated as CASSLGTSGIGGYEQYF.

The rearrangement joins TRBV7-9 to TRBJ1-1; D not resolved. The CDR3 covers 14 residues. V shed 1 base and J shed 3 bases, with 9 bases lying between them. From germline, CDR1 is SEHNR and CDR2 FQNEAQ (reference sequence). This CDR3 reads CASSLVPVDTEAFF. The CDR3 DNA sequence: TGTGCCAGCAGCTTAGTGCCAGTCGACACTGAAGCTTTCTTT.

This chain uses TRBV9 with TRBJ1-2; TRBD1 is a possible D gene (5 bases). Trimming stripped 9 bases from V and 5 bases from J, with 14 bases between. There are 12 residues in the CDR3. The germline gives CDR1 SGDLS, CDR2 YYNGEE. CDR3 DNA sequence: TGTGCCACCTACAGGCGGGAGTATGGCTACACCTTC. The encoded protein is CATYRREYGYTF.

The chain has TRBV5-4 and TRBJ2-3; D is unclear. Germline V gene data show CDR1 as SGHNT and CDR2 as YYREEE (reference sequence). The V end was cut by 1 base, the J end by 1 base, with 16 bases between. The CDR3 contains 17 residues. CDR3 sequence: CASSLLVSLTGTDTQYF. CDR3 nucleotide sequence: TGTGCCAGCAGCTTGTTAGTTTCCTTGACTGGCACAGATACGCAGTATTTT.

V usage is TRBV29-1 and J usage is TRBJ2-5; 7 bases agree with TRBD2. TRBJ2-7 explains the end of the DNA better; the J call may be wrong. CDR3 length: 15 amino acids. Germline V gene sequence: CDR1 SQVTM, CDR2 ANQGSEA. CDR3 protein: CSVESGVSSNYEQYF. CDR3 in DNA: TGCAGCGTTGAGAGCGGGGTTTCGTCAAACTACGAGCAGTACTTC.

The V gene is TRBV5-1, the J gene TRBJ2-7, with 7 bases that match TRBD2. Germline trimming cut 4 bases from V and 4 bases from J; bases unmatched to any gene: 11. Germline assignment: CDR1 SGHRS and CDR2 YFSETQ. The CDR3 consists of 15 residues. The CDR3 DNA reads TGCGCCAGCAGCGTCGGGACTATCGGCGCGTACGAGCAGTACTTC. Translated: CASSVGTIGAYEQYF.

V and J are TRBV29-1 and TRBJ2-7, with D unclear. The V end lost 6 bases, the J end lost 2 bases, and 17 bases lay between the germline ends. This CDR3 has 14 residues. Looked up from germline, CDR1 is SQVTM and CDR2 is ANQGSEA. CDR3 sequence: CSVAMRSHAYEQYF. As DNA, the CDR3 is TGCAGCGTCGCCATGCGGTCACATGCCTACGAGCAGTACTTC.

The chain uses TRBV9 and TRBJ1-1; tentative D call: TRBD1 (5 bases). The V end was cut by 4 bases, the J end by 0 bases, with 13 bases between. Germline CDR1 reads SGDLS; CDR2 reads YYNGEE. The CDR3 contains 15 residues. The CDR3 sequence: CASSKRQNMNTEAFF. CDR3 nucleotide sequence: TGTGCCAGCAGCAAGCGACAGAACATGAACACTGAAGCTTTCTTT.

The genes are TRBV5-1 and TRBJ2-1; D gene ambiguous. CDR1 and CDR2 from the germline V gene are SGHRS and YFSETQ. Trimming took off 0 bases at V and 5 bases at J, with 9 bases between the two ends. This CDR3 contains 14 residues. CDR3 nucleotides: TGCGCCAGCAGCTTGGCCTGGCTAGACAATGAGCAGTTCTTC. Encoded protein: CASSLAWLDNEQFF.

This chain links TRBV2 with TRBJ2-7, with 8 bases matching TRBD1. The CDR3 covers 15 residues. The V segment lost 7 bases and the J segment 1 base; nucleotides outside the gene matches: 9. CDR1 is SNHLY, CDR2 FYNNEI, per germline. The CDR3 DNA reads TGTGCCAGCACTGCAGGGGGCGCGGTGTCCTACGAGCAGTACTTC. It codes for CASTAGGAVSYEQYF.

Of note for this clone: The junction shows a germline mismatch at one end, possibly a read error. This CDR3 reads CASSDGTAPYQPQHF. The DNA for the CDR3 is TGTGCCAGTAGTGACGGGACAGCCCCCTATCAACCCCAGCATTTT. The chain uses TRBV19 and TRBJ1-5; TRBD1 matches 7 bases. The CDR3 length is 15 residues. In germline, CDR1 is LNHDA, CDR2 SQIVND (reference sequence).

The chain is built from TRBV30 and TRBJ2-1; D perhaps matches TRBD2 (7 bases). Trimming removed 7 bases at V and 6 bases at J, with 16 bases between. The germline V gene encodes CDR1 GTSNPN and CDR2 SVGIG (reference sequence). The CDR3 has 13 amino acids. The CDR3 region is CASEGGLSNEQFF. DNA for the CDR3: TGTGCCTCAGAGGGGGGGCTAAGCAATGAGCAGTTCTTC.

The chain joins TRBV5-4 to TRBJ2-1; D possibly corresponds to TRBD1 (5 bases). CDR3 length equals 16 residues. Germline values: CDR1 SGHNT, CDR2 YYREEE (reference sequence). V shed 4 bases and J shed 0 bases, with 14 bases lying between them. The CDR3 protein is CASSDGARSSYNEQFF. CDR3 coding DNA: TGTGCCAGCAGCGATGGGGCCAGGAGCTCCTACAATGAGCAGTTCTTC.

The gene calls are TRBV18 and TRBJ1-5; 9 bases align to TRBD1. Germline V gene lookup returns CDR1 KGHSH and CDR2 LQKENI. The CDR3 is 14 residues long. V gave up 4 bases and J gave up 4 bases; unmatched junction bases: 2. DNA for the CDR3: TGTGCCAGCTCACTGGGACAGGGAAATCAGCCCCAGCATTTT. Translating gives CASSLGQGNQPQHF.